This TCR beta chain was observed in a study of spatial heterogeneity in lung cancer. Broader study findings: One measure, the expanded intratumoral alpha and beta TCR count, tracked tumor mutation counts.

This CDR3 contains 16 residues. With V trimmed by 5 bases and J by 8 bases, 12 bases remained unmatched. Germline V gene sequence: CDR1 SGHTA, CDR2 FQGNSA. Sample time point: sample taken at primary tumor resection. Samples were donated by 72 untreated early-stage non-small cell lung cancer patients. For this clonotype: Its antigen remains unidentified.

TCRdb passed the 5' RACE reads through MiXCR, listing each CDR3 protein once. The table lists 20,000 to 30,000 distinct CDR3 sequences, over 7.5% of them singletons. This sequence was found in a male donor with early-stage non-small cell lung cancer. Sequencing was performed on lung tumor tissue, taken at surgery. V gene TRBV7-2 combines with J gene TRBJ1-4; 9 bases match TRBD1. The CDR3 DNA reads TGTGCCAGCAGCCTCATCCCGGGACAGGGAGGGGAAAAACTGTTTTTT. It specifies CASSLIPGQGGEKLFF.